This TCR beta chain was found in a study of blood T cell repertoires in COVID-19. Only in-frame clones appear in the TCRdb table, and some are missing; sequencing was by immunoSEQ multiplex PCR. This table has 200,000 to 250,000 clones, approximately 86% appearing once. Germline CDR1 reads WSHSY; CDR2 reads SAAADI. Trimming took off 4 bases at V and 3 bases at J, with 10 bases between the two ends. The CDR3 is made up of 13 amino acids. This receptor was identified in a young man with acute COVID-19. Sequenced: PBMCs or T cells enriched from blood (not recorded which). The chain uses TRBV10-2 and TRBJ2-7; tentatively, D is TRBD2 (6 bases). The CDR3 sequence is CASSGRGDYEQYF. DNA of the CDR3: TGCGCCAGCAGTGGGAGGGGAGACTACGAGCAGTACTTC.